A single sample is the source of the 5 T cell receptor beta chains below, sequenced in a study of T cell repertoires in cytomegalovirus infection. These receptors have no identified antigens. TCRdb re-analysed the reads in MiXCR, keeping a single row per CDR3 protein. This table has 900,000 to 950,000 distinct CDR3 sequences, about a third appearing once. The material was cultured CD8+ T cells from PBMCs, obtained from culture after CMV antigen stimulation. The receptors shown here come from a human donor in good health (CMV status not recorded). Some clones in this sample may be carry-over from other donors' samples.

This rearrangement joins TRBV2 to TRBJ1-6, with D maybe TRBD1 (5 bases). V shed 11 bases and J shed 0 bases, with 11 bases lying between them. Germline V gene lookup returns CDR1 SNHLY and CDR2 FYNNEI. This CDR3 has 14 amino acids. CDR3 in DNA: TGTGCCGCCCGGGGGAGCTCCTATAATTCACCCCTCCACTTT. Protein: CAARGSSYNSPLHF.

The sample holds a few counts of this clonotype. The chain carries TRBV7-9 and TRBJ2-7; D is perhaps TRBD2 (5 bases). The CDR3 has 15 residues. Trimming stripped 5 bases from V and 1 base from J, with 15 bases between. Germline lookup yields CDR1 SEHNR and CDR2 FQNEAQ (reference sequence). The chain's CDR3 is CASSHGVGDSYEQYV. The CDR3 coding sequence is TGTGCCAGCAGCCACGGGGTTGGGGATTCCTACGAGCAGTACGTC.

The genes are TRBV5-4 and TRBJ2-5, with D perhaps being TRBD1 or TRBD2 (5 bases each). CDR1 is SGHNT and CDR2 is YYREEE in the germline V gene (reference sequence). V lost 4 bases, J lost 4 bases, and 17 bases lay in between. This CDR3 is built from 15 residues. In nucleotides, the CDR3 is TGTGCCAGCAGCCCGACCAAGGGACGAGGAGAGACCCAGTACTTC. Amino acids: CASSPTKGRGETQYF.

This clonotype was seen only a few times. V usage is TRBV6-5 and J usage is TRBJ2-1, with TRBD1 identical over 7 bases. Germline loops: CDR1 MNHEY, CDR2 SVGAGI. CDR3 length equals 16 residues. Trimming removed 0 bases from V and 8 bases from J; junction bases left unmatched: 10. CDR3 coding DNA: TGTGCCAGCAGTTACTCGTCTGGGACAGAGTACCATGAGCAGTTCTTC. Translating it yields CASSYSSGTEYHEQFF.

V gene TRBV19 combines with J gene TRBJ2-2; maybe TRBD2 (7 bases). V was trimmed by 11 bases and J by 6 bases, leaving 28 bases between them. The CDR3 contains 17 residues. CDR1 is LNHDA, CDR2 SQIVND, per germline (reference sequence). CDR3 in DNA: TGTGCCGCCTCGTGGGGGCGGGGGACCCCAGGGGCCGGGGAGCTGTTTTTT. Protein: CAASWGRGTPGAGELFF.